The rows below give T cell receptor beta chains drawn from one sample of a study of blood T cell repertoires in COVID-19. Using immunoSEQ multiplex PCR, the repertoire was profiled, and TCRdb retains in-frame clones only, with some absent. The sample contains 300,000 to 350,000 clones, roughly 90% of which appear only once. The sample taken for sequencing was PBMCs or T cells enriched from blood (not recorded which). These receptor sequences come from a woman under 30 who had recovered from COVID-19. Both conserved end residues are part of each CDR3. Each record gives: clone size, D gene, V gene, J gene, CDR3 DNA, CDR3 protein. D genes are given only for firm matches. A row's size may be missing; if present it is once, few, many or a size class.

abundance: .
d_gene: TRBD2
v_gene: TRBV13
j_gene: TRBJ2-1
CDR3nt: TGTGCCAGCAGCTTAGAGGCGGGAGTGATGGGAAATGAGCAGTTCTTC
CDR3aa: CASSLEAGVMGNEQFF

abundance: .
d_gene: .
v_gene: TRBV9
j_gene: TRBJ1-4
CDR3nt: TGTGCCAGCAGCCCCGGGAAGGACTTAAATGAAAAACTGTTTTTT
CDR3aa: CASSPGKDLNEKLFF

abundance: .
d_gene: TRBD1
v_gene: TRBV6-5
j_gene: TRBJ1-5
CDR3nt: TGTGCCAGCGGGGACAGGGGGCTAAGCAATCAGCCCCAGCATTTT
CDR3aa: CASGDRGLSNQPQHF

abundance: .
d_gene: .
v_gene: TRBV2
j_gene: TRBJ1-4
CDR3nt: TGTGCCAGCAGTGAACTCTCAAACTTAGGGGATGAAAAACTGTTTTTT
CDR3aa: CASSELSNLGDEKLFF

abundance: once
d_gene: TRBD1
v_gene: TRBV18
j_gene: TRBJ2-7
CDR3nt: TGTGCCAGCTCACCCCTCGGGACAGGGCTCTACGAGCAGTACTTC
CDR3aa: CASSPLGTGLYEQYF

abundance: .
d_gene: .
v_gene: TRBV11-1
j_gene: TRBJ1-5
CDR3nt: TGTGCCAGCAGCCCCGGTCTCAATCAGCCCCAGCATTTT
CDR3aa: CASSPGLNQPQHF

abundance: .
d_gene: .
v_gene: TRBV20-1
j_gene: TRBJ2-5
CDR3nt: TGCAGTGCTAGTCGGCGACAGGCGGATAGGTACCAAGAGACCCAGTACTTC
CDR3aa: CSASRRQADRYQETQYF

abundance: .
d_gene: .
v_gene: TRBV5-1
j_gene: TRBJ1-4
CDR3nt: TGCGCCAGCAGCTTGGGCGCGGGTAGAGAAAAACTGTTTTTT
CDR3aa: CASSLGAGREKLFF

abundance: once
d_gene: .
v_gene: TRBV18
j_gene: TRBJ1-2
CDR3nt: TGTGCCAGCTCACCAGAGAGCAGGGGAAGAAGCGGCTACACCTTC
CDR3aa: CASSPESRGRSGYTF

abundance: .
d_gene: .
v_gene: TRBV7-8
j_gene: TRBJ1-5
CDR3nt: TGTGCCAGCAGCTTAGCGTCCGCAGGGTCATATGGCAATCAGCCCCAGCATTTT
CDR3aa: CASSLASAGSYGNQPQHF

abundance: .
d_gene: TRBD1
v_gene: TRBV3-1/TRBV3-2
j_gene: TRBJ2-7
CDR3nt: TGTGCCAGCGCGCAGGGGGCGACTGTCGAGCAGTACTTC
CDR3aa: CASAQGATVEQYF

abundance: .
d_gene: .
v_gene: TRBV7-2
j_gene: TRBJ2-7
CDR3nt: TGTGCCAGCAGCTGGGGGGCCAGGGGGGACTACGAGCAGTACTTC
CDR3aa: CASSWGARGDYEQYF

abundance: .
d_gene: .
v_gene: TRBV27
j_gene: TRBJ1-3
CDR3nt: TGTGCCAGCAGTTTATCTTCGACACGAGGAAACACCATATATTTT
CDR3aa: CASSLSSTRGNTIYF

abundance: .
d_gene: TRBD1
v_gene: TRBV5-1
j_gene: TRBJ2-3
CDR3nt: TGCGCCAGCAGCTTACAGGGGGCGGAAGATACGCAGTATTTT
CDR3aa: CASSLQGAEDTQYF

abundance: .
d_gene: .
v_gene: TRBV6-6
j_gene: TRBJ1-1
CDR3nt: TGTGCCAGCAGTTACTCCGAATCGAGAACTGAAGCTTTCTTT
CDR3aa: CASSYSESRTEAFF

abundance: .
d_gene: TRBD1
v_gene: TRBV12-3/TRBV12-4
j_gene: TRBJ1-2
CDR3nt: TGTGCCAGCAGTCCAACTCCGACAGGGCGGACCTTC
CDR3aa: CASSPTPTGRTF

abundance: .
d_gene: TRBD1
v_gene: TRBV6-5
j_gene: TRBJ1-3
CDR3nt: TGTGCCAGCAGTCAGGGGGCGCGTGGAAACACCATATATTTT
CDR3aa: CASSQGARGNTIYF

abundance: .
d_gene: .
v_gene: TRBV5-1
j_gene: TRBJ1-2
CDR3nt: TGCGCCAGCAGCTTGAGTCAGAACTATGGCTACACCTTC
CDR3aa: CASSLSQNYGYTF

abundance: .
d_gene: .
v_gene: TRBV27
j_gene: TRBJ1-2
CDR3nt: TGTGCCAGCAGTTTATCGTGGGGGCTCTATGGCTACACCTTC
CDR3aa: CASSLSWGLYGYTF

abundance: .
d_gene: TRBD2
v_gene: TRBV28
j_gene: TRBJ2-1
CDR3nt: TGTGCCAGCAGTACCCATGGAGCGGGAGGGTACAATGAGCAGTTCTTC
CDR3aa: CASSTHGAGGYNEQFF

abundance: few
d_gene: TRBD2
v_gene: TRBV2
j_gene: TRBJ2-7
CDR3nt: TGTGCCAGCAGTGCGGGACTAGTCTTGTACGAGCAGTACTTC
CDR3aa: CASSAGLVLYEQYF

abundance: .
d_gene: .
v_gene: TRBV2
j_gene: TRBJ1-2
CDR3nt: TGTGCCAGCAGTGAAACAGGGAACTATGGCTACACCTTC
CDR3aa: CASSETGNYGYTF

abundance: .
d_gene: .
v_gene: TRBV20-1
j_gene: TRBJ2-5
CDR3nt: TGCAGTGGTACGGTTCAAGAGACCCAGTACTTC
CDR3aa: CSGTVQETQYF

abundance: .
d_gene: .
v_gene: TRBV21-1
j_gene: TRBJ2-5
CDR3nt: TGTGCCAGCAGCACACAGGGTCCAGGAGAGACCCAGTACTTC
CDR3aa: CASSTQGPGETQYF

abundance: .
d_gene: .
v_gene: TRBV18
j_gene: TRBJ2-7
CDR3nt: TGTGCCAGCTCACCTTCTGGAGGGGAATACGAGCAGTACTTC
CDR3aa: CASSPSGGEYEQYF

abundance: .
d_gene: .
v_gene: TRBV19
j_gene: TRBJ2-7
CDR3nt: TGTGCCAGTAGTCCCAGGGGGGCCTACGAGCAGTACTTC
CDR3aa: CASSPRGAYEQYF

abundance: .
d_gene: TRBD1
v_gene: TRBV24-1
j_gene: TRBJ2-6
CDR3nt: TGTGCCACCACCCAAGGGGGACAGGGCGATGTCTCTGGGGCCAACGTCCTGACTTTC
CDR3aa: CATTQGGQGDVSGANVLTF

abundance: .
d_gene: TRBD1
v_gene: TRBV7-2
j_gene: TRBJ1-5
CDR3nt: TGTGCCAGCAGCGGTCGGACAGGGGGCAATCAGCCCCAGCATTTT
CDR3aa: CASSGRTGGNQPQHF

abundance: .
d_gene: .
v_gene: TRBV6-5
j_gene: TRBJ1-1
CDR3nt: TGTGCCAGCAGCACCTGGGGAGGGAAAACTGAAGCTTTCTTT
CDR3aa: CASSTWGGKTEAFF

abundance: few
d_gene: .
v_gene: TRBV5-4
j_gene: TRBJ2-7
CDR3nt: TGTGCCAGCAGCTTGGGCTGGCGGGGAAGCTCCTACGAGCAGTACTTC
CDR3aa: CASSLGWRGSSYEQYF

abundance: .
d_gene: TRBD1
v_gene: TRBV2
j_gene: TRBJ1-2
CDR3nt: TGTGCCAGCAGTTCCGGGACAGCAGCCTATGGCTACACCTTC
CDR3aa: CASSSGTAAYGYTF

abundance: once
d_gene: .
v_gene: TRBV6-5
j_gene: TRBJ2-7
CDR3nt: TGTGCCAGCAACCGGGTGGGGGGCTACGAGCAGTACTTC
CDR3aa: CASNRVGGYEQYF

abundance: .
d_gene: TRBD2
v_gene: TRBV6-2/TRBV6-3
j_gene: TRBJ2-7
CDR3nt: TGTGCCAGCAGTCGTAATAGCGGGAGCTACGAGCAGTACTTC
CDR3aa: CASSRNSGSYEQYF

abundance: .
d_gene: .
v_gene: TRBV7-3
j_gene: TRBJ2-7
CDR3nt: TGTGCCAGCAGCTCCCAACCCGGTAGCTCCTACGAGCAGTACTTC
CDR3aa: CASSSQPGSSYEQYF

abundance: .
d_gene: TRBD1
v_gene: TRBV6-4
j_gene: TRBJ2-5
CDR3nt: TGTGCCAGCAGTTTCGACAGGGGGGAGACCCAGTACTTC
CDR3aa: CASSFDRGETQYF

abundance: once
d_gene: .
v_gene: TRBV28
j_gene: TRBJ2-1
CDR3nt: TGTGCCAGCACCACAGTTGCCGGGAATTGGAACAATGAGCAGTTCTTC
CDR3aa: CASTTVAGNWNNEQFF

abundance: .
d_gene: TRBD1
v_gene: TRBV5-1
j_gene: TRBJ1-6
CDR3nt: TGCGCCAGCAGCTTGGTTGACAGGGGGGATTCACCCCTCCACTTT
CDR3aa: CASSLVDRGDSPLHF

abundance: .
d_gene: .
v_gene: TRBV28
j_gene: TRBJ1-2
CDR3nt: TGTGCCAGCAGTTACAGGGTCGATGGCTACACCTTC
CDR3aa: CASSYRVDGYTF

abundance: .
d_gene: .
v_gene: TRBV11-1
j_gene: TRBJ2-3
CDR3nt: TGTGCCAGCAGCTTCGGGGGTGATACGCAGTATTTT
CDR3aa: CASSFGGDTQYF

abundance: .
d_gene: .
v_gene: TRBV6-5
j_gene: TRBJ1-5
CDR3nt: TGTGCCAGCAGTCGGACGCGGGGGTCTCCCCAGCATTTT
CDR3aa: CASSRTRGSPQHF

abundance: .
d_gene: TRBD2
v_gene: TRBV28
j_gene: TRBJ2-3
CDR3nt: TGTGCCAGCAGGGGGACTAGCGGGGAGAGCACAGATACGCAGTATTTT
CDR3aa: CASRGTSGESTDTQYF

abundance: .
d_gene: TRBD1
v_gene: TRBV5-1
j_gene: TRBJ2-2
CDR3nt: TGCGCCAGCAGCTTGTATGGACAGGGGACCACCGGGGAGCTGTTTTTT
CDR3aa: CASSLYGQGTTGELFF

abundance: .
d_gene: TRBD2
v_gene: TRBV5-4
j_gene: TRBJ2-3
CDR3nt: TGTGCCAGCAGCACTCGACTAGCCGGCACAGATACGCAGTATTTT
CDR3aa: CASSTRLAGTDTQYF

abundance: .
d_gene: .
v_gene: TRBV7-9
j_gene: TRBJ2-1
CDR3nt: TGTGCCAGCAGCTTCTCTGCGGCTGGCGGGGAGCAGTTCTTC
CDR3aa: CASSFSAAGGEQFF

abundance: .
d_gene: TRBD2
v_gene: TRBV7-6
j_gene: TRBJ2-5
CDR3nt: TGTGCCAGCAGCTTAGGTGGCGGGAGGGCCCTGGAGACCCAGTACTTC
CDR3aa: CASSLGGGRALETQYF

abundance: .
d_gene: .
v_gene: TRBV7-9
j_gene: TRBJ1-4
CDR3nt: TGTGCCAGCAGCCTGAGGGCAACTAATGAAAAACTGTTTTTT
CDR3aa: CASSLRATNEKLFF

abundance: .
d_gene: TRBD2
v_gene: TRBV5-5
j_gene: TRBJ2-1
CDR3nt: TGTGCCAGCAGCTTTTTGTCTAGCGGGGGGGATGAGCAGTTCTTC
CDR3aa: CASSFLSSGGDEQFF

abundance: once
d_gene: TRBD1
v_gene: TRBV6-2/TRBV6-3
j_gene: TRBJ1-6
CDR3nt: TGTGCCAGCAGTCCGAGGACAGGTGGCCTATCACCCCTCCACTTT
CDR3aa: CASSPRTGGLSPLHF

abundance: .
d_gene: .
v_gene: TRBV5-1
j_gene: TRBJ1-2
CDR3nt: TGCGCCAGCAGCTTACCCGGGGGAGGATATGGCTACACCTTC
CDR3aa: CASSLPGGGYGYTF